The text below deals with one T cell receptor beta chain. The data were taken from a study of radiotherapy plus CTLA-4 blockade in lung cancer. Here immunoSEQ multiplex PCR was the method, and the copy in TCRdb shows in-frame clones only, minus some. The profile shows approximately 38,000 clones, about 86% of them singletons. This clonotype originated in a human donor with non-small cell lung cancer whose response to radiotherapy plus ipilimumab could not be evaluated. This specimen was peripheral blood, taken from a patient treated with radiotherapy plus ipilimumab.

CDR3 nucleotides: TGTGCCAGCAGTTTATCGAGGGCGGCCCTCTCCTACGAGCAGTACTTC. Protein product: CASSLSRAALSYEQYF. The gene calls are TRBV27 and TRBJ2-7, with D maybe TRBD2 (5 bases). CDR1 MNHEY and CDR2 SMNVEV come from the germline V gene (reference sequence). Deletions cut 0 bases from V and 0 bases from J, with 12 bases between. This CDR3 region has 16 residues.